A single sample is the source of the 30 T cell receptor beta chains below, sequenced in a study of CD8 T cells in ankylosing spondylitis (dated by TCRdb to about 2017). To prepare the library, 5' RACE was applied. The run used an Illumina HiSeq 2500. TCRdb trimmed public reads at Q25 via fastp, called clones via MiXCR and kept in-frame beta chains. All rows with the same CDR3 protein become a single entry with the most common DNA and genes. The sample table shows 250,000 or so distinct CDR3 sequences, and around 10% are seen once. The ten largest clones take up under 7% of the sample. The material sequenced was blood, either unsorted or a sorted T cell fraction (not recorded which). The receptors shown here come from a male donor with ankylosing spondylitis or in good health (not recorded which).

This clonotype has a count of ten or more. V is TRBV10-2 and J is TRBJ1-2, with TRBD1 matching over 7 bases. The CDR3 has 12 amino acids. V trimming: 8 bases; J trimming: 7 bases; junction bases outside the gene matches: 7. Germline lookup yields CDR1 WSHSY and CDR2 SAAADI. CDR3 sequence: CASWGQPGGYTF. The CDR3 nucleotides are TGCGCCAGCTGGGGACAGCCGGGTGGCTACACCTTC.

This clonotype was detected many times. The chain combines TRBV10-3 with TRBJ2-1, with 10 positions matching TRBD1. V shed 2 bases, J shed 5 bases, and the junction held 9 bases outside the gene matches. CDR1 ENHRY and CDR2 SYGVKD come from the germline V gene. The CDR3 covers 17 residues. The CDR3 sequence is CAISEPGRDRGDNEQFF. The CDR3 DNA reads TGTGCCATCAGTGAGCCGGGTAGGGACAGGGGCGACAATGAGCAGTTCTTC.

This clonotype was detected a few times. This chain links TRBV5-5 with TRBJ2-2; TRBD1 is a possible D gene (6 bases). V was trimmed by 4 bases and J by 4 bases, leaving 11 bases between them. Germline values: CDR1 SGHKS, CDR2 YYEKEE (reference sequence). The CDR3 loop spans 14 amino acids. CDR3 bases: TGTGCCAGCAGCCTACCAGGGGTCACCGGGGAGCTGTTTTTT. Its translation: CASSLPGVTGELFF.

This clonotype was found many times. The rearrangement links TRBV6-1 to TRBJ1-4; 7 bases line up with TRBD1. Germline V gives CDR1 MNHNS, CDR2 SASEGT. V lost 6 bases, J lost 8 bases, and 12 bases stayed unmatched. The CDR3 extends over 15 amino acids. This CDR3 reads CASSREQGLGEKLFF. In DNA form, the CDR3 reads TGTGCCAGCAGCCGTGAACAGGGGCTCGGCGAAAAACTGTTTTTT.

This clonotype has a count of ten or more. The chain combines TRBV5-1 with TRBJ1-1, with 7 bases matching TRBD1. Germline lookup yields CDR1 SGHRS and CDR2 YFSETQ. J gave up 5 bases and V 0 bases, and 4 bases lay outside the gene matches. The CDR3 length is 14 residues. Here the CDR3 reads CASSLEQGKTEAFF. DNA of the CDR3: TGCGCCAGCAGCTTGGAACAGGGGAAGACTGAAGCTTTCTTT.

Ten or more counts support this clonotype. This sequence joins TRBV7-9 and TRBJ2-7; 10 nucleotides agree with TRBD1. The CDR3 is 16 amino acids. Germline loops: CDR1 SEHNR, CDR2 FQNEAQ (reference sequence). Unmatched junction bases numbered 4, after V lost 0 bases and J lost 2 bases. The CDR3 sequence is CASSLARGQGAYEQYF. As DNA, the CDR3 is TGTGCCAGCAGCTTAGCGCGAGGACAGGGGGCCTACGAGCAGTACTTC.

The V call is TRBV6-1, the J call TRBJ2-1; D possibly uses TRBD1 or TRBD2 (6 bases each). V shed 2 bases and J shed 4 bases, with 15 bases lying between them. Germline CDR1 reads MNHNS; CDR2 reads SASEGT. The CDR3 spans 16 residues. The CDR3 reads CASSERERGVYNEQFF. The CDR3 DNA reads TGTGCCAGCAGTGAACGGGAGAGGGGGGTTTACAATGAGCAGTTCTTC.

The chain carries TRBV12-3 or TRBV12-4 and TRBJ1-5, with a possible D match to TRBD1 (6 bases). The CDR3 has 14 residues. Trimming stripped 1 base from V and 9 bases from J, with 13 bases between. As DNA, the CDR3 is TGTGCCAGCAGTTTAGATAGCAGGGGTGCGCCCCAGCATTTT. This encodes CASSLDSRGAPQHF.

The sample holds many counts of this clonotype. CDR3 region: CASSYNLGGGNSYEQYF. The DNA for the CDR3 is TGTGCCAGCAGTTATAATCTCGGCGGGGGGAATTCCTACGAGCAGTACTTC. This chain uses TRBV6-5 with TRBJ2-7, with 8 bases aligning to TRBD2. CDR1 and CDR2 (germline): MNHEY, SVGAGI. This CDR3 is 17 amino acids long. The V gene end was trimmed by 3 bases and the J gene end by 1 base; junction bases not matched to a gene: 11.

There are many counts of this clonotype. This chain links TRBV6-5 with TRBJ1-1; maybe TRBD1 (5 bases). Trimming removed 5 bases at V and 2 bases at J, with 12 bases between. Germline V gene sequence: CDR1 MNHEY, CDR2 SVGAGI. The CDR3 consists of 14 residues. CDR3 residues: CASSHEWDNTEAFF. The CDR3 DNA reads TGTGCCAGCAGTCACGAATGGGACAACACTGAAGCTTTCTTT.

This clonotype was recorded many times. The chain joins TRBV5-1 to TRBJ2-3; the match to TRBD2 covers 8 bases. This CDR3 has 15 residues. From germline, CDR1 is SGHRS and CDR2 YFSETQ. V gave up 2 bases and J gave up 4 bases; unmatched junction bases: 6. The CDR3, as DNA: TGCGCCAGCAGCTTAGACGGGGGGGCCCCAGATACGCAGTATTTT. Protein: CASSLDGGAPDTQYF.

This clonotype has more than one count but fewer than ten. The CDR3: CASSEQGRGSNQPQHF. CDR3 DNA: TGTGCCAGCAGTGAGCAGGGTCGGGGCAGCAATCAGCCCCAGCATTTT. The chain uses TRBV2 and TRBJ1-5; D is possibly TRBD1 (5 bases). Trimming took off 3 bases at V and 1 base at J, with 13 bases between the two ends. Germline loops: CDR1 SNHLY, CDR2 FYNNEI. CDR3 length equals 16 residues.

The chain combines TRBV6-4 with TRBJ2-3, with D possibly being TRBD2 (5 bases). The CDR3 sequence is 15 residues long. Trimming left V 3 bases short and J 4 bases short, with 14 bases between. CDR1 MRHNA and CDR2 SNTAGT come from the germline V gene. The CDR3 nucleotides are TGTGCCAGCAGTGAAGGAGTAGCTAGCCCAGATACGCAGTATTTT. Its translation is CASSEGVASPDTQYF.

The chain joins TRBV4-1 to TRBJ2-7; the D gene is possibly TRBD2 (6 bases). V gave up 4 bases and J gave up 0 bases, with 19 bases separating them. Germline V lookup: CDR1 MGHRA, CDR2 YSYEKL. The CDR3 has 17 amino acids. DNA of the CDR3: TGCGCCAGCAGCCCAGGGACTGGCGCCCGTTACTCCTACGAGCAGTACTTC. It codes for CASSPGTGARYSYEQYF.

At least ten counts were recorded for this clonotype. V gene TRBV15 combines with J gene TRBJ1-2; 7 bases map to TRBD1. Germline CDR1 LNHNV, CDR2 YYDKDF (reference sequence). The CDR3 has 16 residues. V was clipped by 5 bases and J by 0 bases; unmatched bases: 9. CDR3 bases: TGTGCCACCAGCGGCAATCCGGGACAGACTAACTATGGCTACACCTTC. Its translation is CATSGNPGQTNYGYTF.

The chain recombines TRBV7-2 with TRBJ2-5; D is unclear. Germline assignment: CDR1 SGHTA and CDR2 FQGNSA. The CDR3 sequence is 16 residues long. V lost 2 bases and J 2 bases, leaving 15 bases between the germline ends. The CDR3 coding sequence is TGTGCCAGCAGCTTATTTGGCCAAATAGAACAAGAGACCCAGTACTTC. This translates into CASSLFGQIEQETQYF.

At least ten counts were recorded for this clonotype. The rearrangement uses TRBV5-1 and TRBJ2-1; 14 bases match TRBD2. V trimming: 0 bases; J trimming: 6 bases; junction bases outside the gene matches: 2. In germline, CDR1 is SGHRS, CDR2 YFSETQ. This CDR3 has 16 residues. CDR3 region: CASSLGTSGRFNEQFF. CDR3 nucleotide sequence: TGCGCCAGCAGCTTGGGGACTAGCGGGAGGTTCAATGAGCAGTTCTTC.

This sequence joins TRBV12-3 or TRBV12-4 and TRBJ1-1; D not resolved. V lost 7 bases and J lost 0, with 9 bases in between. The CDR3 has 13 residues. This CDR3 reads CASKLGVNTEAFF. In DNA, the CDR3 is TGTGCCAGCAAACTTGGGGTGAACACTGAAGCTTTCTTT.

Concerning this clonotype: This clone may be a read error of a much larger clone one base away. The rearrangement uses TRBV5-1 and TRBJ2-1, with D unresolved. Germline lookup yields CDR1 SGHRS and CDR2 YFSETQ. The CDR3 is 13 amino acids. CDR3 sequence: CTSSPTSYNEQFF. In nucleotides, the CDR3 is TGCACCAGCAGCCCCACTTCCTACAATGAGCAGTTCTTC.

In this sample, this clonotype turned up many times. The chain employs TRBV5-5 and TRBJ2-7; 8 bases align to TRBD1. Per germline, CDR1 SGHKS and CDR2 YYEKEE (reference sequence). The CDR3 consists of 15 residues. The V gene end was trimmed by 1 base and the J gene end by 4 bases; junction bases not matched to a gene: 7. The CDR3 DNA sequence: TGTGCCAGCAGCTTGATAGGACAGGGAAGGTACGAGCAGTACTTC. As protein: CASSLIGQGRYEQYF.

Ten or more counts support this clonotype. This chain links TRBV6-1 with TRBJ2-5; possibly TRBD1 for D (5 bases). The CDR3 extends over 15 amino acids. The V end lost 7 bases, the J end lost 7 bases, and 22 bases lay between the germline ends. Germline V gene sequence: CDR1 MNHNS, CDR2 SASEGT. CDR3 bases: TGTGCCAGCACCGGACACTATTTTGGGAAGATGACCCAGTACTTC. Amino acids: CASTGHYFGKMTQYF.

This clonotype was recorded at least ten times. This sequence joins TRBV2 and TRBJ1-2; D is ambiguous. The V and J ends lost 0 bases and 2 bases respectively, with 1 base between them. The germline gives CDR1 SNHLY, CDR2 FYNNEI. CDR3 length equals 12 residues. CDR3 loop: CASSEANYGYTF. The DNA of the CDR3 is TGTGCCAGCAGTGAAGCAAACTATGGCTACACCTTC.

This clonotype was detected a few times. V gene TRBV12-3 or TRBV12-4 combines with J gene TRBJ1-4; 10 nucleotides line up with TRBD1. The trim removed 5 bases at V and 7 bases at J, leaving 10 bases unmatched. This CDR3 contains 16 residues. CDR3 region: CASSRYRDRGGEKLFF. CDR3 DNA: TGTGCCAGCAGTCGCTACCGGGACAGGGGCGGTGAAAAACTGTTTTTT.

This clonotype was counted at least ten times. The V and J genes are TRBV20-1 and TRBJ2-7, with D perhaps TRBD1 (5 bases). Trimming removed 6 bases at V and 3 bases at J, with 15 bases between. CDR1 DFQATT and CDR2 SNEGSKA come from the germline V gene (reference sequence). The CDR3 runs to 13 residues. CDR3 DNA: TGCAGTGCCCCTACAGGAGACAACTACGAGCAGTACTTC. It is translated as CSAPTGDNYEQYF.

The V call is TRBV6-5, the J call TRBJ2-5, with 7 positions matching TRBD2. There are 16 residues in the CDR3. Germline-derived CDR1 and CDR2 are MNHEY and SVGAGI. The ends lost 5 bases at V and 3 bases at J; junction bases unmatched: 12. The CDR3 spells CASSTSLLADKETQYF. Written as DNA, the CDR3 is TGTGCCAGCAGTACTTCCCTTCTAGCGGATAAAGAGACCCAGTACTTC.

The chain has TRBV5-1 and TRBJ2-7; D perhaps matches TRBD2 (6 bases). From germline, CDR1 is SGHRS and CDR2 YFSETQ. V shed 3 bases and J shed 2 bases, with 15 bases lying between them. The CDR3 covers 15 residues. DNA of the CDR3: TGCGCCAGCAGCTCCTCAAGGACGGGGGCCTACGAGCAGTACTTC. Amino acid sequence: CASSSSRTGAYEQYF.

In this sample, this clonotype turned up a few times. The chain links TRBV2 to TRBJ2-1; maybe TRBD2 (5 bases). The CDR3 consists of 15 residues. Germline loops: CDR1 SNHLY, CDR2 FYNNEI. V was pared by 5 bases and J by 5 bases, with 16 bases between. Written as DNA, the CDR3 is TGTGCCAGCAGTCCAGCGGAGCTTCCAAACAATGAGCAGTTCTTC. Protein: CASSPAELPNNEQFF.

The chain couples TRBV2 to TRBJ1-2, with D tentatively TRBD1 (5 bases). The germline CDR1 and CDR2 sequences are SNHLY and FYNNEI. CDR3 length equals 14 residues. V lost 1 base and J lost 5, with 11 bases in between. CDR3 amino acids: CASSEGGTIYGYTF. As DNA, the CDR3 is TGTGCCAGCAGTGAAGGGGGGACCATTTATGGCTACACCTTC.

This clonotype was picked up many times. The genes are TRBV21-1 and TRBJ2-3; the table's D call, TRBD2, was not checked against the DNA. TRBV21-1 is termed a pseudogene. The length of the CDR3 is 16 residues. In DNA form, the CDR3 reads TGTGCCAGCAGCAAATGGGCTAGCGGAGGGGGAGATACGCAGTATTTT. This translates into CASSKWASGGGDTQYF.

The genes are TRBV10-2 and TRBJ1-5; D is unresolved. Germline values: CDR1 WSHSY, CDR2 SAAADI. CDR3 length: 14 residues. V shed 0 bases and J shed 7 bases, with 10 bases lying between them. The CDR3 loop reads CASSESGLGQPQHF. The CDR3 DNA sequence: TGCGCCAGCAGTGAGTCTGGGTTGGGGCAGCCCCAGCATTTT.